This T cell receptor beta chain was found in a study of T cell changes during pregnancy in multiple sclerosis. Profiling relied on immunoSEQ multiplex PCR, and the TCRdb table lists in-frame clones only, not all of them. The repertoire consists of approximately 30,000 clones, with approximately 90% occurring once and the leading ten covering 9.5% to 15%. The V end was cut by 6 bases, the J end by 8 bases, with 8 bases between. The CDR3 is 10 amino acids. Germline values: CDR1 SQVTM, CDR2 ANQGSEA. Material: CD8+ T cells from peripheral blood mononuclear cells, obtained in the first trimester of pregnancy. The chain employs TRBV29-1 and TRBJ2-1; D perhaps matches TRBD1 (6 bases). This receptor was obtained from a female donor with multiple sclerosis, enrolled in a pregnancy study. The CDR3 is CSVSGDEQFF. CDR3 DNA: TGCAGCGTCTCAGGGGATGAGCAGTTCTTC.